Shown below are 21 T cell receptor beta chains from a single sample sequenced in a study of human T cells and chemical hapten exposure. Specified time point: patch test 2, 6 weeks after DPC sensitization. The treatment was: therapeutic diphenylcyclopropenone sensitization with weekly scalp DPC. TCRdb ran MiXCR on the RACE reads and lists one entry per CDR3 protein. In the table there are roughly 69,000 distinct CDR3 sequences, around 10% of which are singletons. The specimen comprised whole blood, sampled in connection with sensitization to the hapten diphenylcyclopropenone (DPC). The receptors here all came from a woman between 50 and 59 years old with alopecia areata. Some clones in this sample may be carry-over from other donors' samples.

In this sample, this clonotype turned up a few times. The chain carries TRBV15 and TRBJ1-4; no definite D call. Germline-derived CDR1 and CDR2 are LNHNV and YYDKDF (reference sequence). The CDR3 is 14 amino acids. Deletions cut 6 bases from V and 10 bases from J, with 18 bases between. DNA for the CDR3: TGTGCCACCAGAAGCAAGACCGTGGGCGGAAAACTGTTTTTT. It encodes CATRSKTVGGKLFF.

This clonotype has more than one count but fewer than ten. The CDR3 coding sequence is TGTGCCAGCAGACCCGGGACATACGAGCAGTACTTC. It codes for CASRPGTYEQYF. The chain joins TRBV12-3 or TRBV12-4 to TRBJ2-7; maybe TRBD1 (6 bases). CDR3 length equals 12 residues. V gave up 6 bases and J gave up 4 bases, with 10 bases separating them.

The gene calls are TRBV6-6 and TRBJ2-4; D call uncertain. Germline V gives CDR1 MNHNY, CDR2 SVGAGI (reference sequence). CDR3 length: 15 amino acids. Between the trimmed V and J ends, which lost 5 bases and 0 bases, there was a span of 11 bases. The CDR3 DNA sequence: TGTGCCAGCAGTCTCCCCGCTTTAGCCAAAAACATTCAGTACTTC. Amino acid sequence: CASSLPALAKNIQYF.

This chain joins TRBV20-1 and TRBJ1-1, with no clear D. The CDR3 has 15 amino acids. V was pared by 2 bases and J by 1 base, with 14 bases between. CDR1 and CDR2 from the germline V gene are DFQATT and SNEGSKA (reference sequence). This CDR3 is CSARLPVGGNTEAFF. The CDR3 DNA reads as TGCAGTGCTAGACTCCCCGTGGGAGGGAACACTGAAGCTTTCTTT.

In this sample, this clonotype turned up many times. The chain links TRBV10-2 to TRBJ1-6; no firm D call. This CDR3 is built from 12 residues. Germline CDR1 is WSHSY and CDR2 is SAAADI. Trimming removed 7 bases at V and 9 bases at J, with 10 bases between. The CDR3 is CASTKTGSPLHF. CDR3 DNA sequence: TGCGCCAGCACCAAAACTGGTTCACCCCTCCACTTT.

This clonotype was picked up a small number of times. The chain employs TRBV15 and TRBJ1-5; 12 bases fit TRBD1. The CDR3 has 18 amino acids. Germline CDR1 and CDR2: LNHNV and YYDKDF (reference sequence). Unmatched junction bases numbered 9, after V lost 5 bases and J lost 1 base. CDR3 loop: CATSHPGQGAFSNQPQHF. The DNA for the CDR3 is TGTGCCACCAGCCACCCGGGACAGGGGGCTTTCAGCAATCAGCCCCAGCATTTT.

This chain uses TRBV3-1 with TRBJ1-2; D remains unclear. The CDR3 has 14 amino acids. The germline gives CDR1 LGHDT, CDR2 YNNKEL (reference sequence). The germline V and J ends were trimmed by 3 bases and 7 bases, with 15 bases remaining between them. CDR3 loop: CASSQAGEFGGYTF. DNA for the CDR3: TGTGCCAGCAGCCAGGCCGGAGAATTTGGTGGCTACACCTTC.

The sample holds many counts of this clonotype. The chain is built from TRBV10-2 and TRBJ2-2, with 7 bases that match TRBD2. The V and J ends lost 0 bases and 7 bases, in that order; junction bases with no gene match: 11. This CDR3 contains 17 residues. CDR1 and CDR2 (germline): WSHSY, SAAADI. Here the CDR3 reads CASSESTAREPFGELFF. The CDR3 region has the DNA TGCGCCAGCAGTGAGTCGACTGCGCGGGAGCCTTTCGGGGAGCTGTTTTTT.

This clonotype was found many times. The V gene is TRBV25-1, the J gene TRBJ2-3; D is unresolved. Germline V lookup: CDR1 MGHDK, CDR2 SYGVNS. The CDR3 length is 15 residues. Trimming shortened V by 2 bases and J by 4 bases, and 13 bases separated the two germline ends. As DNA, the CDR3 is TGTGCCAGCAGTGAAGTCGGAAGGCCCCCAGATACGCAGTATTTT. As protein: CASSEVGRPPDTQYF.

This clonotype was counted a few times. The chain has TRBV25-1 and TRBJ1-2, with D hard to call. Germline V gene data show CDR1 as MGHDK and CDR2 as SYGVNS. This CDR3 region has 13 residues. Trimming cost V 1 base and J 6 bases, with 9 bases left between them. CDR3 DNA: TGTGCCAGCAGTGAATTTACGGGGAATGGCTACACCTTC. It is translated as CASSEFTGNGYTF.

This chain links TRBV7-8 with TRBJ1-2; D is undetermined. This CDR3 has 15 residues. V gave up 0 bases and J gave up 4 bases, with 12 bases separating them. Germline V gives CDR1 SGHVS, CDR2 FQNEAQ. The CDR3 DNA follows: TGTGCCAGCAGCTTAGCGGATGACTTACTCTATGGCTACACCTTC. The encoded protein is CASSLADDLLYGYTF.

This clonotype has a count of ten or more. V and J are TRBV12-3 or TRBV12-4 and TRBJ2-3, with TRBD1 matching 10 bases. The length of the CDR3 is 13 residues. Trimming cost V 11 bases and J 4 bases; bases outside gene matches: 6. DNA for the CDR3: TGTGCCGACCGACAGGGGGCCGCAGATACGCAGTATTTT. As protein: CADRQGAADTQYF.

The gene calls are TRBV5-4 and TRBJ2-3; D not resolved. Trimming cost V 0 bases and J 4 bases, with 9 bases left between them. CDR3 size: 14 residues. Germline CDR1 is SGHNT and CDR2 is YYREEE (reference sequence). The CDR3 sequence: CASSLAPRADTQYF. The DNA of the CDR3 is TGTGCCAGCAGCTTGGCTCCCCGTGCAGATACGCAGTATTTT.

This clonotype came up many times. The V and J genes are TRBV7-2 and TRBJ2-1, with 9 nucleotides matching TRBD2. The CDR3 totals 16 residues. V lost 0 bases to trimming and J lost 8 bases; unmatched junction nucleotides: 8. The germline V gene has CDR1 SGHTA and CDR2 FQGNSA. CDR3 bases: TGTGCCAGCAGCTTAGCCACGCGGGTAGCGGGAGATGAGCAGTTCTTC. It codes for CASSLATRVAGDEQFF.

The gene calls are TRBV12-3 or TRBV12-4 and TRBJ1-1; D remains unclear. The CDR3 runs to 14 residues. V shed 7 bases and J shed 1 base, with 13 bases lying between them. CDR3 loop: CASILGPENTEAFF. CDR3 bases: TGTGCCAGCATCCTTGGGCCCGAGAACACTGAAGCTTTCTTT.

This clonotype was recorded many times. This chain connects TRBV7-2 to TRBJ1-5; 8 nucleotides align to TRBD1. V was clipped by 3 bases and J by 6 bases; unmatched bases: 1. Germline lookup yields CDR1 SGHTA and CDR2 FQGNSA. The CDR3 has 13 residues. The CDR3 nucleotides read TGTGCCAGCAGCTTCCAGGGGGCTCAGCCCCAGCATTTT. It codes for CASSFQGAQPQHF. Full variable domain (rest looked up from reference TRBV7-2 and TRBJ1-5): GAGVSQSPSNKVTEKGKDVELRCDPISGHTALYWYRQSLGQGLEFLIYFQGNSAPDKSGLPSDRFSAERTGGSVSTLTIQRTQQEDSAVYLCASSFQGAQPQHFGDGTRLSIL.

V gene TRBV3-1 combines with J gene TRBJ2-2; 11 bases are a match to TRBD2. Germline V gene sequence: CDR1 LGHDT, CDR2 YNNKEL (reference sequence). The CDR3 sequence is 16 residues long. V lost 5 bases, J lost 2 bases, and 4 bases stayed unmatched. The CDR3 coding sequence is TGTGCCAGCAGCTGGGGGACTAGCGGTAACACCGGGGAGCTGTTTTTT. This encodes CASSWGTSGNTGELFF.

This chain joins TRBV20-1 and TRBJ2-2; weak D call: TRBD2 (5 bases). This CDR3 region has 14 residues. Germline CDR1 DFQATT, CDR2 SNEGSKA (reference sequence). The V gene lost 5 bases and the J gene lost 6 bases, with 16 bases spanning the gap. The CDR3 DNA is TGCAGTGCTTTGGGAGTGGGAAGGTCCGGGGAGCTGTTTTTT. Translated, it gives CSALGVGRSGELFF.

This clonotype was seen a few times. The chain combines TRBV20-1 with TRBJ1-5; 8 positions agree with TRBD1. With V trimmed by 5 bases and J by 4 bases, 4 bases remained unmatched. Germline CDR1 is DFQATT and CDR2 is SNEGSKA (reference sequence). This CDR3 region has 13 residues. The CDR3 region has the DNA TGCAGTGCTCTTGACAGGGGTAATCAGCCCCAGCATTTT. This encodes CSALDRGNQPQHF.

This clonotype was detected a few times. The chain employs TRBV20-1 and TRBJ1-1; D may be TRBD1 (5 bases). Trimming shortened V by 6 bases and J by 0 bases, and 11 bases separated the two germline ends. In germline, CDR1 is DFQATT, CDR2 SNEGSKA (reference sequence). The CDR3 runs 13 residues. The CDR3 sequence: CSAPGRLNTEAFF. The CDR3 region has the DNA TGCAGTGCCCCGGGACGCTTGAACACTGAAGCTTTCTTT.

The J gene is TRBJ2-5, the V gene TRBV5-1; 9 nucleotides match TRBD2. V shed 7 bases, J shed 5 bases, and the junction held 9 bases outside the gene matches. The CDR3 runs to 14 residues. Germline V CDR1 and CDR2: SGHRS, YFSETQ. The CDR3 DNA reads TGCGCCAGCGGAGAGACTAGCGGCACGGAGACCCAGTACTTC. Its protein is CASGETSGTETQYF.